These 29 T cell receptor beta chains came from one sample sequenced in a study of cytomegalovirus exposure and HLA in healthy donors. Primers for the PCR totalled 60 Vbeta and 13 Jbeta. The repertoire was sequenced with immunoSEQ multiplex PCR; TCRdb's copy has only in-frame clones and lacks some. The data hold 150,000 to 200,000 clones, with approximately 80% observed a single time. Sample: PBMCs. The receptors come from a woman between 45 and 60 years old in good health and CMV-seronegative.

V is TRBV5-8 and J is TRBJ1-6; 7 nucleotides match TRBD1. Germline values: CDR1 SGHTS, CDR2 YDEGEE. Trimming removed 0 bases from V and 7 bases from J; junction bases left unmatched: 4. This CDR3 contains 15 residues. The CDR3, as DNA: TGTGCCAGCAGCTTGGTCCCAGGGGGAAATTCACCCCTCCACTTT. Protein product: CASSLVPGGNSPLHF.

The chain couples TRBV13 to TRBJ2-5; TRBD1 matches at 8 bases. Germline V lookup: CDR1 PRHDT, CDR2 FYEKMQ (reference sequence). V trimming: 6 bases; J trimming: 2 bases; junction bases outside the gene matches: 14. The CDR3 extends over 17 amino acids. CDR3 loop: CASRRTGFPRTQETQYF. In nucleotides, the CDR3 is TGTGCCAGCAGAAGGACAGGGTTTCCTCGTACTCAAGAGACCCAGTACTTC. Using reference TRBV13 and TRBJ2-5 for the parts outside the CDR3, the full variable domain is AAGVIQSPRHLIKEKRETATLKCYPIPRHDTVYWYQQGPGQDPQFLISFYEKMQSDKGSIPDRFSAQQFSDYHSELNMSSLELGDSALYFCASRRTGFPRTQETQYFGPGTRLLVL.

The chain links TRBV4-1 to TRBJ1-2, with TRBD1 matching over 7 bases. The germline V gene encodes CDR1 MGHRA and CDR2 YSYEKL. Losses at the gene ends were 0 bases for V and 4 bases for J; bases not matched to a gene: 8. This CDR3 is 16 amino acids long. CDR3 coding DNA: TGCGCCAGCAGCCAAGACCCGACAGGGAAAGTCTATGGCTACACCTTC. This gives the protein CASSQDPTGKVYGYTF.

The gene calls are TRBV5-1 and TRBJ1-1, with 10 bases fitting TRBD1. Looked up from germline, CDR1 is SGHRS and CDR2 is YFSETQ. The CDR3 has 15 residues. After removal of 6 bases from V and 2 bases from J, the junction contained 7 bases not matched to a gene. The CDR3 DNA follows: TGCGCCAGCATGGACAGGGGGGGTAGTAACACTGAAGCTTTCTTT. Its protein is CASMDRGGSNTEAFF.

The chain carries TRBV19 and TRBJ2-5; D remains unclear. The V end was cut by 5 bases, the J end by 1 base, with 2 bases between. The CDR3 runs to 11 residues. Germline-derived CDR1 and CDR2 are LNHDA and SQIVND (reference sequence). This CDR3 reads CASSLQETQYF. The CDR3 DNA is TGTGCCAGTAGTCTCCAAGAGACCCAGTACTTC.

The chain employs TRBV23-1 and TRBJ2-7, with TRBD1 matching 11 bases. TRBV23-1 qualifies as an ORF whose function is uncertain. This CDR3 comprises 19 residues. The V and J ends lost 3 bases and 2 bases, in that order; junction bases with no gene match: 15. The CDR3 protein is CASSHSHPPRGQGAYEQYF. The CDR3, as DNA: TGCGCCAGCAGTCATTCGCACCCCCCTCGGGGACAGGGGGCCTACGAGCAGTACTTC.

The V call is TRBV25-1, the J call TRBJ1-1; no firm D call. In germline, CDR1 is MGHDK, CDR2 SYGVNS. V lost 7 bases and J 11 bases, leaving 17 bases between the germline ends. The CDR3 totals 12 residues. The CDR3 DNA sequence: TGTGCCAGCAACCCCACAGTGGGAGGGGCTTTCTTT. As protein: CASNPTVGGAFF.

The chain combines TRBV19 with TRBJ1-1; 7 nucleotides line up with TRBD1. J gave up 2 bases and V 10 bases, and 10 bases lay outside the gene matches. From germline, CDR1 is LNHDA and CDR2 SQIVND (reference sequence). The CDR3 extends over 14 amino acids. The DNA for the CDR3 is TGTGCCACCAAGGGGGACAGAAGAAACACTGAAGCTTTCTTT. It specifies CATKGDRRNTEAFF.

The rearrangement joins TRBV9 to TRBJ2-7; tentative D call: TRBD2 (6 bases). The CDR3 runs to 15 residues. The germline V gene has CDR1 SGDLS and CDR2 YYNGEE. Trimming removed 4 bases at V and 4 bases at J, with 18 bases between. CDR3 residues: CASSPSAASEYEQYF. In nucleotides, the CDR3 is TGTGCCAGCAGCCCCTCCGCGGCTAGCGAATACGAGCAGTACTTC. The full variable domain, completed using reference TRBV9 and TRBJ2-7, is DSGVTQTPKHLITATGQRVTLRCSPRSGDLSVYWYQQSLDQGLQFLIQYYNGEERAKGNILERFSAQQFPDLHSELNLSSLELGDSALYFCASSPSAASEYEQYFGPGTRLTVT.

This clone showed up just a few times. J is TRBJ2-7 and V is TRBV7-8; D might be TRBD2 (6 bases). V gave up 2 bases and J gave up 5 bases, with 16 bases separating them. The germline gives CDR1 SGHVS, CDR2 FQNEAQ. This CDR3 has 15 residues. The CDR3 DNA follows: TGTGCCAGCAGCTTAAGTACCCCGGGAGTAGACGAGCAGTACTTC. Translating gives CASSLSTPGVDEQYF.

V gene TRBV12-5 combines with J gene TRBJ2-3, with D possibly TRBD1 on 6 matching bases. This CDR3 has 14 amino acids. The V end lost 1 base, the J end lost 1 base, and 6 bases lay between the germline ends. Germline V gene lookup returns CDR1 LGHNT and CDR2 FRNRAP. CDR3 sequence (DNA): TGTGCTAGTGGTTTGGGACAGGGCACAGATACGCAGTATTTT. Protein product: CASGLGQGTDTQYF.

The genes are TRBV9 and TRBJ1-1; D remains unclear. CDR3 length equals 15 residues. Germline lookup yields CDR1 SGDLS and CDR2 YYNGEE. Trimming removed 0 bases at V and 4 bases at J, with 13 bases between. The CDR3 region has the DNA TGTGCCAGCAGCGTAGCCGGACTGATCGGCACTGAAGCTTTCTTT. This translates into CASSVAGLIGTEAFF.

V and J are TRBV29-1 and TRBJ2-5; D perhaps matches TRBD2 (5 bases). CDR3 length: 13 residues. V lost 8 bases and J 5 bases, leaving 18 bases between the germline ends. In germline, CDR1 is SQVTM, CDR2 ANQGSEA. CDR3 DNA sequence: TGCAGCTTCGGGGAGTCCGGCCGGGAGACCCAGTACTTC. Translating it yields CSFGESGRETQYF.

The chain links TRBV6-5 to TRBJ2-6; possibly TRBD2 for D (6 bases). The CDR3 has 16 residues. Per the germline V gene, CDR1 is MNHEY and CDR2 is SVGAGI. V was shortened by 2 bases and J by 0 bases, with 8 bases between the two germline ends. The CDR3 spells CASSYVGGSGANVLTF. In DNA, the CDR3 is TGTGCCAGCAGTTACGTCGGGGGCTCTGGGGCCAACGTCCTGACTTTC.

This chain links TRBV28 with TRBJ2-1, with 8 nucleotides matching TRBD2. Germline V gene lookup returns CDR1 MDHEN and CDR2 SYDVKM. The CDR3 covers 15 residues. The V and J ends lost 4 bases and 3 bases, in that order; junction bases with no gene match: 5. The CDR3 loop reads CASSSPTSVYNEQFF. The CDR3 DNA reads TGTGCCAGCAGTTCCCCGACTAGCGTCTACAATGAGCAGTTCTTC.

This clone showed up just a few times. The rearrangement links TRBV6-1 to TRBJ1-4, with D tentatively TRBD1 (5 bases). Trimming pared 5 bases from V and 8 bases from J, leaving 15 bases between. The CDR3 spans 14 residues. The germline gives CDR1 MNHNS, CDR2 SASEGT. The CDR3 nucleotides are TGTGCCAGCAGTTTACAGGCTTCAAACGAAAAACTGTTTTTT. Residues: CASSLQASNEKLFF.

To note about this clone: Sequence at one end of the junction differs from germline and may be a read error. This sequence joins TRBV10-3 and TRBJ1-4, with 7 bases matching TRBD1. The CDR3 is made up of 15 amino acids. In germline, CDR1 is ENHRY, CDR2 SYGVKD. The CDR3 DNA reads TGTGCCACCAGTGAGTCGCAGGGGGGACGCGAAAAACTGTTTTTT. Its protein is CATSESQGGREKLFF.

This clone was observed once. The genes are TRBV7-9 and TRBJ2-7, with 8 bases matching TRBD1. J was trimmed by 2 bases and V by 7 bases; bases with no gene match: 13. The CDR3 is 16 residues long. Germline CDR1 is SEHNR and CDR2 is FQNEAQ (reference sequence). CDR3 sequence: CASIQKVPDRAYEQYF. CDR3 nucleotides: TGTGCCAGCATCCAAAAGGTACCGGACAGGGCCTACGAGCAGTACTTC.

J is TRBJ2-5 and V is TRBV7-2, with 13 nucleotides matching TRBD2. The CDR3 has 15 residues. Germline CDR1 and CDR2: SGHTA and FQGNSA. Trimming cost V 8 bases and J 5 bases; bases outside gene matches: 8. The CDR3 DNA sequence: TGTGCCAGCTCTACTAGCGGGGGGGCTCTGGAGACCCAGTACTTC. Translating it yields CASSTSGGALETQYF.

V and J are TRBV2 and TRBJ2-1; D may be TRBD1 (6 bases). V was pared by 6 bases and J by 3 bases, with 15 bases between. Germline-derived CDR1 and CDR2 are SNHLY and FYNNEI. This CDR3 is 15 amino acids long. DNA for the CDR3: TGTGCCAGCAGCCCCGGGCAGGGACACTACAATGAGCAGTTCTTC. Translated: CASSPGQGHYNEQFF.

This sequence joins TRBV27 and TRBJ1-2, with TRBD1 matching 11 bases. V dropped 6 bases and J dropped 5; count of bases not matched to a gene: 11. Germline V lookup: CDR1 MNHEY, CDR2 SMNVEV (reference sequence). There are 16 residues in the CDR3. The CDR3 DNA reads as TGTGCCAGCAGCCAAACCCGGGACAGGGGGTATTATGGCTACACCTTC. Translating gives CASSQTRDRGYYGYTF.

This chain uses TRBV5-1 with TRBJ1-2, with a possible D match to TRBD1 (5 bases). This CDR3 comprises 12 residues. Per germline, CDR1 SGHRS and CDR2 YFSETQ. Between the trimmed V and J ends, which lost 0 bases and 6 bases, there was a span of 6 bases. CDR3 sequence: CASSLEGNGYTF. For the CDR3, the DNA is TGCGCCAGCAGCTTGGAGGGGAATGGCTACACCTTC.

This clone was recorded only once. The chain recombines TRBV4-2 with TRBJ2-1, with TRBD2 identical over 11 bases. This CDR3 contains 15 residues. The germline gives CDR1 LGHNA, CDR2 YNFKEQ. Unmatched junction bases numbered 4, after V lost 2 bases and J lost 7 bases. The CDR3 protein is CASSQKTSGRNEQFF. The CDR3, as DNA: TGTGCCAGCAGCCAAAAAACTAGCGGGAGAAATGAGCAGTTCTTC.

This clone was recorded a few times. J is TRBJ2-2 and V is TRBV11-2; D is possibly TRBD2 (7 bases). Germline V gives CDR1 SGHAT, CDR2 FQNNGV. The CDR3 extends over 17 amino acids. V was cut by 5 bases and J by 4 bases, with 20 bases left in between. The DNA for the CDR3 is TGTGCCAGCAGCCCCACTCATGGGGGGGGGCTCACCGGGGAGCTGTTTTTT. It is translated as CASSPTHGGGLTGELFF.

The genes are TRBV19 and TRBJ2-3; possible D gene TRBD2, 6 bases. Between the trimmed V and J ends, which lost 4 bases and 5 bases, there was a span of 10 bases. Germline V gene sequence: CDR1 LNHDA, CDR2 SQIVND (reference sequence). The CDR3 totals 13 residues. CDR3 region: CASSRLGGDTQYF. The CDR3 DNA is TGTGCCAGTAGTAGACTAGGAGGAGATACGCAGTATTTT. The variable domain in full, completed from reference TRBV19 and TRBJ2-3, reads DGGITQSPKYLFRKEGQNVTLSCEQNLNHDAMYWYRQDPGQGLRLIYYSQIVNDFQKGDIAEGYSVSREKKESFPLTVTSAQKNPTAFYLCASSRLGGDTQYFGPGTRLTVL.

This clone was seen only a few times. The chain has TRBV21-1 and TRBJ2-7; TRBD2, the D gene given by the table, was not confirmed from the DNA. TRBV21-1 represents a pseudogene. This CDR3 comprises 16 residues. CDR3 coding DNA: TGTGCCATCAATAAGGGGGGGGACTTGAGCTCCTACGAGCAGTACTTC. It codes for CAINKGGDLSSYEQYF.

The DNA for the CDR3 is TGTGCCAGCAGTTCCCACAGGGATAAGGCCACTGAAGCTTTCTTT. This encodes CASSSHRDKATEAFF. The chain carries TRBV28 and TRBJ1-1, with TRBD1 as a possible D gene (6 bases). The CDR3 runs 15 residues. CDR1 and CDR2 from the germline V gene are MDHEN and SYDVKM. Trimming removed 4 bases from V and 4 bases from J, with 16 bases in between.

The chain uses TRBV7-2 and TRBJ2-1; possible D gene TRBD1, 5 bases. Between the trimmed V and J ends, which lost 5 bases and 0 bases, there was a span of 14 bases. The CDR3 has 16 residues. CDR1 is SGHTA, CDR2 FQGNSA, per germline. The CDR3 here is CASSTRALSSYNEQFF. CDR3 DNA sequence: TGTGCCAGCAGCACCAGGGCCCTCAGCTCCTACAATGAGCAGTTCTTC.

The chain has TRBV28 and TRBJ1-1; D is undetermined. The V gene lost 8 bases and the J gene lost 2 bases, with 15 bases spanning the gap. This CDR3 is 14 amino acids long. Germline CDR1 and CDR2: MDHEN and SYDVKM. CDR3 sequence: CASPPEGDNTEAFF. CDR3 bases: TGTGCCAGCCCCCCGGAGGGTGACAACACTGAAGCTTTCTTT.